The rows below give T cell receptor beta chains drawn from one sample of a study of shared clonotypes between healthy human individuals. Assay used: immunoSEQ multiplex PCR; TCRdb lists only in-frame clones, some missing. This sample has roughly 550,000 clones; roughly 95% occur once, and the top ten carry around 0.11%. The source material was naive CD8+ T cells sorted from blood. The receptor set was obtained from a woman aged 25 to 39 in good health. Both conserved end residues are trimmed from each CDR3. D genes are given only for firm matches.

CDR3 protein	D gene	V gene	J gene
ASSNTGETGELF	TRBD1	TRBV11-2	TRBJ2-2
ASRFGARNSYNEQF	.	TRBV7-9	TRBJ2-1
ASSSTKPTDTQY	.	TRBV27	TRBJ2-3
ASSQLRDHEQY	.	TRBV14	TRBJ2-7
ASSAPGGRVGVTTDTQY	TRBD2	TRBV28	TRBJ2-3
ASGGLAGVSYNEQF	TRBD2	TRBV5-6	TRBJ2-1
AIARGPEQF	.	TRBV27	TRBJ2-1
ASSRERDRGHAEAF	TRBD1	TRBV11-2	TRBJ1-1
ASSSVQGRNTEAF	.	TRBV7-9	TRBJ1-1
ASSLRAVDYNEQF	.	TRBV13	TRBJ2-1
ASSMRPPYNEQF	.	TRBV19	TRBJ2-1
GSIADGQETQY	.	TRBV23-1	TRBJ2-5
ASHGESSYNEQF	.	TRBV19	TRBJ2-1
ASSYSLASWGNEQF	.	TRBV6-5	TRBJ2-1
ASSYYQEGRETQY	.	TRBV6-5	TRBJ2-5
ATSFPEGNEQF	.	TRBV15	TRBJ2-1
ASSIGTPGGYEQY	TRBD1	TRBV19	TRBJ2-7
ASSPGTGLEQY	TRBD1	TRBV27	TRBJ2-7